A single sample gave rise to the 21 T cell receptor beta chains below, sequenced in a study of T cells in Graves' hyperthyroidism and ophthalmopathy. Authors of the study amplified TCR beta CDR3 regions from RNA transcripts. HTBI primers were the set used in a first-round RT-PCR of the TCR CDR3. TCRdb ran MiXCR on the multiplex PCR reads and lists one entry per CDR3 protein. The sample shows approximately 600,000 distinct CDR3 sequences, more than 20% of them seen only once. Sequenced sample: blood. The receptor set was obtained from a man aged 25-45 years with Graves' ophthalmopathy.

In this sample, this clonotype turned up a few times. V gene TRBV20-1 combines with J gene TRBJ2-1; D tentatively fits TRBD1 or TRBD2 (5 bases each). This CDR3 has 15 residues. Germline CDR1 is DFQATT and CDR2 is SNEGSKA (reference sequence). V lost 5 bases, J lost 1 base, and 15 bases lay in between. The CDR3, as DNA: TGCAGTGCTTTACAGCCGGGACGATCCTACAATGAGCAGTTCTTC. It specifies CSALQPGRSYNEQFF.

This clonotype was observed many times. The chain employs TRBV2 and TRBJ1-5; no reliable D call. V shed 7 bases and J shed 3 bases, with 10 bases lying between them. The CDR3 totals 13 residues. Germline-derived CDR1 and CDR2 are SNHLY and FYNNEI. The CDR3 nucleotides read TGTGCCAGCAATTTCCAGGACAATCAGCCCCAGCATTTT. Protein sequence: CASNFQDNQPQHF. The full variable domain, in which reference TRBV2 and TRBJ1-5 provide the parts outside the CDR3, is EPEVTQTPSHQVTQMGQEVILRCVPISNHLYFYWYRQILGQKVEFLVSFYNNEISEKSEIFDDQFSVERPDGSNFTLKIRSTKLEDSAMYFCASNFQDNQPQHFGDGTRLSIL.

The CDR3 DNA is TGTGCCACCGCACCGGGACTAGCGGGAGGGTACGAGCAGTACTTC. Translating gives CATAPGLAGGYEQYF. The V gene is TRBV28, the J gene TRBJ2-7; 16 bases are a match to TRBD2. Looked up from germline, CDR1 is MDHEN and CDR2 is SYDVKM. Unmatched junction bases numbered 7, after V lost 10 bases and J lost 4 bases. The CDR3 runs 15 residues.

This clonotype was counted ten times or more. The chain combines TRBV12-3 or TRBV12-4 with TRBJ2-5; D not resolved. CDR3 length: 16 residues. Deletions cut 5 bases from V and 0 bases from J, with 16 bases between. The CDR3 DNA follows: TGTGCCAGCAGTCCCAAGGTCCCACAGTACCAAGAGACCCAGTACTTC. It translates to CASSPKVPQYQETQYF.

J is TRBJ2-7 and V is TRBV15, with D unresolved. Trimming removed 0 bases at V and 2 bases at J, with 2 bases between. CDR1 is LNHNV and CDR2 is YYDKDF in the germline V gene (reference sequence). The CDR3 is made up of 12 amino acids. In DNA, the CDR3 is TGTGCCACCAGCAGAGACGCCTACGAGCAGTACTTC. Translating it yields CATSRDAYEQYF.

The V gene is TRBV6-1, the J gene TRBJ2-7, with no clear D. The CDR3 runs to 16 residues. Germline loops: CDR1 MNHNS, CDR2 SASEGT. Trimming removed 0 bases from V and 1 base from J, with 13 bases in between. CDR3 bases: TGTGCCAGCAGTGAAGCGCTTTTCGTCCTTTCCTACGAGCAGTACTTC. This codes for CASSEALFVLSYEQYF.

This chain connects TRBV6-2 or TRBV6-3 to TRBJ2-7, with 11 positions matching TRBD2. Germline lookup yields CDR1 MNHEY and CDR2 SVGEGT. Trimming removed 0 bases from V and 3 bases from J; junction bases left unmatched: 4. This CDR3 is 16 amino acids long. This chain's CDR3 is CASSYSTSGDYYEQYF. The CDR3 coding sequence is TGTGCCAGCAGTTACTCGACTAGCGGGGACTACTACGAGCAGTACTTC.

This clonotype was counted many times. This chain connects TRBV29-1 to TRBJ2-7; 8 nucleotides match TRBD2. CDR3 size: 14 residues. The V gene's germline CDR1 is SQVTM and CDR2 ANQGSEA. Trimming removed 4 bases from V and 4 bases from J; junction bases left unmatched: 9. The CDR3 is CSVGGSGEGYEQYF. CDR3 nucleotide sequence: TGCAGCGTTGGCGGTAGCGGGGAAGGTTACGAGCAGTACTTC.

This chain links TRBV5-8 with TRBJ2-7; D is undetermined. CDR1 is SGHTS and CDR2 is YDEGEE in the germline V gene. Trimming cost V 3 bases and J 5 bases, with 12 bases left between them. The CDR3 extends over 13 amino acids. This chain's CDR3 is CASSSRNADEQYF. CDR3 DNA: TGTGCCAGCAGCTCCCGGAACGCAGACGAGCAGTACTTC.

This clonotype was detected ten times or more. This chain links TRBV11-2 with TRBJ2-5; 10 bases match TRBD2. The CDR3 loop spans 18 amino acids. Germline values: CDR1 SGHAT, CDR2 FQNNGV. V gave up 2 bases and J gave up 1 base; unmatched junction bases: 10. CDR3: CASSLQYPGLAFQETQYF. For the CDR3, the DNA is TGTGCCAGCAGCTTACAATACCCGGGACTAGCGTTCCAAGAGACCCAGTACTTC.

Comments on this clonotype: At one end, the junction sequence differs from germline, possibly due to a read error. The rearrangement joins TRBV28 to TRBJ1-2, with D perhaps matching TRBD1 (6 bases). CDR3 size: 15 residues. The germline CDR1 and CDR2 sequences are MDHEN and SYDVKM. The CDR3 nucleotides are TGTACCAGCAGTGTAGGAGGACAGATCCACTATGGCTACACCTTC. It yields the protein CTSSVGGQIHYGYTF.

This clonotype was observed a few times. This chain joins TRBV18 and TRBJ2-1; the D gene is possibly TRBD1 (5 bases). This CDR3 contains 16 residues. The germline V gene has CDR1 KGHSH and CDR2 LQKENI. The V gene lost 1 base and the J gene lost 6 bases, with 16 bases spanning the gap. This CDR3 reads CASSPHPGLVRNEQFF. In DNA, the CDR3 is TGTGCCAGCTCACCACACCCAGGGTTGGTGCGCAATGAGCAGTTCTTC.

The chain has TRBV20-1 and TRBJ2-3; the match to TRBD2 covers 13 bases. The germline V gene encodes CDR1 DFQATT and CDR2 SNEGSKA (reference sequence). This CDR3 contains 16 residues. V lost 5 bases, J lost 4 bases, and 9 bases stayed unmatched. The CDR3 nucleotides are TGCAGTGCTGCCGGGACTAGCGGGATAGAATCAGATACGCAGTATTTT. This sequence encodes CSAAGTSGIESDTQYF.

At least ten counts were recorded for this clonotype. The rearrangement uses TRBV24-1 and TRBJ2-7; 8 nucleotides agree with TRBD1. The CDR3 sequence is 13 residues long. Germline CDR1 reads KGHDR; CDR2 reads SFDVKD. J gave up 0 bases and V 7 bases, and 1 base lay outside the gene matches. The CDR3 is CATSGQGSYEQYF. CDR3 nucleotides: TGTGCCACCAGCGGACAGGGCTCCTACGAGCAGTACTTC.

This clonotype was seen just once. A read error is possible here, since a much larger clone lies one base away. The genes are TRBV11-2 and TRBJ2-5; tentatively, D is TRBD1 (6 bases). The CDR3 spans 14 residues. The germline gives CDR1 SGHAT, CDR2 FQNNGV. The V gene lost 4 bases and the J gene lost 2 bases, with 11 bases spanning the gap. This CDR3 reads CASSYRDIQETQYF. The DNA for the CDR3 is TGTGCCAGCAGCTACCGGGACATACAAGAGACCCAGTACTTC.

This clonotype was seen many times. The chain links TRBV3-1 to TRBJ2-1; TRBD1 might be the D (5 bases). The CDR3 runs 12 residues. Germline CDR1 and CDR2: LGHDT and YNNKEL (reference sequence). V gave up 6 bases and J gave up 10 bases, with 13 bases separating them. The CDR3 spells CASRQGMREQFF. CDR3 DNA: TGTGCCAGCAGGCAGGGAATGCGAGAGCAGTTCTTC.

The table lists this clonotype with a few counts. The V and J genes are TRBV30 and TRBJ2-1; D may be TRBD2 (5 bases). The germline gives CDR1 GTSNPN, CDR2 SVGIG (reference sequence). V lost 3 bases and J lost 2, with 11 bases in between. The CDR3 contains 14 residues. CDR3 nucleotides: TGTGCCTGGAGGGGAAGGAGGCCCTACAATGAGCAGTTCTTC. Its protein product is CAWRGRRPYNEQFF.

This clonotype was counted only a few times. CDR3 nucleotide sequence: TGTGCCAGCAGTGACAAATCGGTAAATCAGCCCCAGCATTTT. This translates into CASSDKSVNQPQHF. This chain joins TRBV25-1 and TRBJ1-5; D unclear. The CDR3 is 14 residues long. V lost 3 bases, J lost 4 bases, and 10 bases lay in between. In germline, CDR1 is MGHDK, CDR2 SYGVNS.

The chain uses TRBV7-9 and TRBJ2-7; 9 bases match TRBD1. V lost 4 bases, J lost 0 bases, and 10 bases stayed unmatched. Germline assignment: CDR1 SEHNR and CDR2 FQNEAQ (reference sequence). This CDR3 is built from 17 residues. CDR3 coding DNA: TGTGCCAGCAGCTCAACCCGGACAGGGGCAGACTCCTACGAGCAGTACTTC. It yields the protein CASSSTRTGADSYEQYF.

The chain recombines TRBV12-3 or TRBV12-4 with TRBJ2-1; D gene uncertain. The CDR3 is 13 amino acids. V lost 1 base and J 7 bases, leaving 8 bases between the germline ends. The CDR3 here is CASSLDSPNEQFF. The CDR3 region has the DNA TGTGCCAGCAGTTTAGACTCTCCTAATGAGCAGTTCTTC.

The chain is built from TRBV20-1 and TRBJ2-3; the D is unclear. Trimming removed 4 bases at V and 3 bases at J, with 5 bases between. Germline loops: CDR1 DFQATT, CDR2 SNEGSKA (reference sequence). The CDR3 contains 11 residues. CDR3 sequence (DNA): TGCAGTGCTACTTTGACAGATACGCAGTATTTT. As protein: CSATLTDTQYF.